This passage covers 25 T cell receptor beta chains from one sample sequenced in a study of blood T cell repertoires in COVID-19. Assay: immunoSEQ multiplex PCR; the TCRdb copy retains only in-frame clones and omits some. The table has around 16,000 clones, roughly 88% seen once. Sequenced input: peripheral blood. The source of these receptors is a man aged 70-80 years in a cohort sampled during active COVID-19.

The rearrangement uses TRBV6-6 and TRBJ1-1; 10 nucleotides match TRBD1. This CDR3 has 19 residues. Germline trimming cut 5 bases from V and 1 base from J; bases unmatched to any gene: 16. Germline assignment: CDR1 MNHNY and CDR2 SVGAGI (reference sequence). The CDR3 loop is CASSRSVLGQGRRNTEAFF. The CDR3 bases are TGTGCCAGCAGTCGGAGCGTCCTGGGACAGGGGCGGAGGAACACTGAAGCTTTCTTT.

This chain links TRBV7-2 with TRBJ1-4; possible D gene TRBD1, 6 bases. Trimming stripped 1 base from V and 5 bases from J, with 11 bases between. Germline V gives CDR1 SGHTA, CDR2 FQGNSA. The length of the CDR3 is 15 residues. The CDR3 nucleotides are TGTGCCAGCAGCTTAGACGCAGGACAGAATGAAAAACTGTTTTTT. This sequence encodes CASSLDAGQNEKLFF. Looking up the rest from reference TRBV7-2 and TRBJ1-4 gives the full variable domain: GAGVSQSPSNKVTEKGKDVELRCDPISGHTALYWYRQSLGQGLEFLIYFQGNSAPDKSGLPSDRFSAERTGGSVSTLTIQRTQQEDSAVYLCASSLDAGQNEKLFFGSGTQLSVL.

The CDR3 DNA sequence: TGCGCCAGCAGCTTGGATCCGGGATACTATGGCTACACCTTC. This translates into CASSLDPGYYGYTF. The chain has TRBV5-1 and TRBJ1-2; the D is unclear. Germline values: CDR1 SGHRS, CDR2 YFSETQ. The CDR3 has 14 residues. The ends were cut back, 0 bases at V and 3 bases at J, with 9 bases in the middle. Looking up the rest from reference TRBV5-1 and TRBJ1-2 gives the full variable domain: KAGVTQTPRYLIKTRGQQVTLSCSPISGHRSVSWYQQTPGQGLQFLFEYFSETQRNKGNFPGRFSGRQFSNSRSEMNVSTLELGDSALYLCASSLDPGYYGYTFGSGTRLTVV.

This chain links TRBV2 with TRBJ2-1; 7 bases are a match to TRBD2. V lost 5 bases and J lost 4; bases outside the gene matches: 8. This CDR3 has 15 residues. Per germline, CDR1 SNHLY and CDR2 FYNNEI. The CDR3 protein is CASSTLAGVYNEQFF. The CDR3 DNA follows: TGTGCCAGCAGTACTTTGGCGGGAGTTTACAATGAGCAGTTCTTC.

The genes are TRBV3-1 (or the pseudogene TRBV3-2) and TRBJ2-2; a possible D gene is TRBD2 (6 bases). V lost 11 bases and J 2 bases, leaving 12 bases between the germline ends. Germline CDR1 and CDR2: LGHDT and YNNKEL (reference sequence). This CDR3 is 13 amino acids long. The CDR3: CASGGVNTGELFF. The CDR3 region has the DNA TGTGCCTCGGGCGGGGTTAACACCGGGGAGCTGTTTTTT.

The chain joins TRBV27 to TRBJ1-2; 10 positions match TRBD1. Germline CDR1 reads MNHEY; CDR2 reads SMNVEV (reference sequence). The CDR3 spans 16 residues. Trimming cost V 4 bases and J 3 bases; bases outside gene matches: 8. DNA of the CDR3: TGTGCCAGCAGTTATTCCGGGACAGGGGACGACTATGGCTACACCTTC. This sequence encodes CASSYSGTGDDYGYTF.

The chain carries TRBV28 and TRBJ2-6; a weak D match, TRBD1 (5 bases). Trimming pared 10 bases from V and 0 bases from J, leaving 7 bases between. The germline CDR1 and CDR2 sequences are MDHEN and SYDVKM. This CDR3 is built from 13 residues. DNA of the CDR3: TGTGCCACCCAGGGCTCTGGGGCCAACGTCCTGACTTTC. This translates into CATQGSGANVLTF.

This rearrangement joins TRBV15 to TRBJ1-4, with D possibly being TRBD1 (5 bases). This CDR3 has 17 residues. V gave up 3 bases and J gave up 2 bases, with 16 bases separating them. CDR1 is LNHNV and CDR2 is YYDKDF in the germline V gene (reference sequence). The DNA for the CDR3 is TGTGCCACCAGCAGGGTTGGGGGGGTAGAGACTAATGAAAAACTGTTTTTT. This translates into CATSRVGGVETNEKLFF.

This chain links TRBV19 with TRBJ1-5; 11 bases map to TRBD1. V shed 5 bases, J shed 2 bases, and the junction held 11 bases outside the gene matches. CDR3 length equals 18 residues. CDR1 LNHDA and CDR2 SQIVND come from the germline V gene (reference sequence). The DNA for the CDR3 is TGTGCCAGTAGTCGACACGGGACAGGGGGTCGAGGCAATCAGCCCCAGCATTTT. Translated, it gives CASSRHGTGGRGNQPQHF.

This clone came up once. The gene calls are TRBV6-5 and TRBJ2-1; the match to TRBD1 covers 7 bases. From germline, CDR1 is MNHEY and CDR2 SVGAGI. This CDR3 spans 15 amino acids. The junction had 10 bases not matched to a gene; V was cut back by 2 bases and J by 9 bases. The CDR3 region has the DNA TGTGCCAGCAGTTACGATAACAGGGGAAGAGGTGAGCAGTTCTTC. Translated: CASSYDNRGRGEQFF.

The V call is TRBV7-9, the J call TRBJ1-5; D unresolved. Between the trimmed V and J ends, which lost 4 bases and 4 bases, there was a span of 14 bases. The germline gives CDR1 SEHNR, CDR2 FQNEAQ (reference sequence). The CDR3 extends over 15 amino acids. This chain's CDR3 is CASSYGTPQNQPQHF. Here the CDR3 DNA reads TGTGCCAGCAGCTATGGCACGCCCCAGAATCAGCCCCAGCATTTT. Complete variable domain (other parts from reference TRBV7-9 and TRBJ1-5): DTGVSQNPRHKITKRGQNVTFRCDPISEHNRLYWYRQTLGQGPEFLTYFQNEAQLEKSRLLSDRFSAERPKGSFSTLEIQRTEQGDSAMYLCASSYGTPQNQPQHFGDGTRLSIL.

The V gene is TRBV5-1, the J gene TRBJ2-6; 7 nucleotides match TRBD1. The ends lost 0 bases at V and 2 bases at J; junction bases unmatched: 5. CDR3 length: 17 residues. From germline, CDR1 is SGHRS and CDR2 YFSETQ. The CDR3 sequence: CASSLGDRAPGANVLTF. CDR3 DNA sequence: TGCGCCAGCAGCTTGGGTGACAGGGCTCCTGGGGCCAACGTCCTGACTTTC. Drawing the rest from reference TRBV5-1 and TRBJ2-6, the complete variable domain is KAGVTQTPRYLIKTRGQQVTLSCSPISGHRSVSWYQQTPGQGLQFLFEYFSETQRNKGNFPGRFSGRQFSNSRSEMNVSTLELGDSALYLCASSLGDRAPGANVLTFGAGSRLTVL.

The CDR3 DNA sequence: TGTGCCACCAGTGCCGGTAGAGGTAACTATGGCTACACCTTC. Translated, it gives CATSAGRGNYGYTF. This chain connects TRBV24-1 to TRBJ1-2; D is ambiguous. The CDR3 extends over 14 amino acids. CDR1 KGHDR and CDR2 SFDVKD come from the germline V gene. V was trimmed by 5 bases and J by 1 base, leaving 10 bases between them.

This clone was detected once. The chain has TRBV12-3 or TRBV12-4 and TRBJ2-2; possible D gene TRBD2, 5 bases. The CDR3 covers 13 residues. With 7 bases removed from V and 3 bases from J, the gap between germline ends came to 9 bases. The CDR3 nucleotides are TGTGCCAGCAAAAAGGGAGACACCGGGGAGCTGTTTTTT. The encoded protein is CASKKGDTGELFF.

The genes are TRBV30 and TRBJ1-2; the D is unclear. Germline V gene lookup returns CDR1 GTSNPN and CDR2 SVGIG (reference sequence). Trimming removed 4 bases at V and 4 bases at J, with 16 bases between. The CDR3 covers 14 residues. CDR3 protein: CAWNPSPPGYGYTF. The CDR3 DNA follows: TGTGCCTGGAACCCCTCCCCACCGGGCTATGGCTACACCTTC.

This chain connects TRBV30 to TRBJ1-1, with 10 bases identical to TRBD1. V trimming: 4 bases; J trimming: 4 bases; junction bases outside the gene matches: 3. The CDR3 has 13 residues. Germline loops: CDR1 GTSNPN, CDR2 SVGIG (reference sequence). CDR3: CAWMWTGGTEAFF. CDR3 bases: TGTGCCTGGATGTGGACAGGGGGCACTGAAGCTTTCTTT.

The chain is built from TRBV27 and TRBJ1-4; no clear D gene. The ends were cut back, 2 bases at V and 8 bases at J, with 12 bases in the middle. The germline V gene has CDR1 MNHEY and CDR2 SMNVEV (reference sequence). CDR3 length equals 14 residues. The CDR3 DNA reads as TGTGCCAGCAGTTTAATCGGGAACGGCGAAAAACTGTTTTTT. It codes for CASSLIGNGEKLFF.

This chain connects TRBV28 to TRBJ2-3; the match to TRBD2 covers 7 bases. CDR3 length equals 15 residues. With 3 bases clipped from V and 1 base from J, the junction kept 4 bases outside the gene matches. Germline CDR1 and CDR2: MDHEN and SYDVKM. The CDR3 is CASSFASGGTDTQYF. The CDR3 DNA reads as TGTGCCAGCAGTTTTGCTAGCGGAGGCACAGATACGCAGTATTTT.

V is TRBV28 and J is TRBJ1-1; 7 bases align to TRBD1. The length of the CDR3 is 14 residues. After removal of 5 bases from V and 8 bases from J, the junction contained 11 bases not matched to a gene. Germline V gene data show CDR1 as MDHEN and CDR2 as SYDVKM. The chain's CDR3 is CASSTATGVREAFF. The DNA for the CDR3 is TGTGCCAGCAGTACAGCCACAGGGGTAAGGGAAGCTTTCTTT.

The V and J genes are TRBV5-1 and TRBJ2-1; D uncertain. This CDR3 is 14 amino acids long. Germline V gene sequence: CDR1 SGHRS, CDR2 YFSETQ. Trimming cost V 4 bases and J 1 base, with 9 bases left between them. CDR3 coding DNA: TGCGCCAGCAGCAACCCGACTTCCTACAATGAGCAGTTCTTC. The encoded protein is CASSNPTSYNEQFF. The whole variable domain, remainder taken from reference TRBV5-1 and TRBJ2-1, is KAGVTQTPRYLIKTRGQQVTLSCSPISGHRSVSWYQQTPGQGLQFLFEYFSETQRNKGNFPGRFSGRQFSNSRSEMNVSTLELGDSALYLCASSNPTSYNEQFFGPGTRLTVL.

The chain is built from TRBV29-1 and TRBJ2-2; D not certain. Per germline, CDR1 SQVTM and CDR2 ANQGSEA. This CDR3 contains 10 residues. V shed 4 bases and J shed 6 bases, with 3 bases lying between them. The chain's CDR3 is CSVVAGELFF. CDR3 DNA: TGCAGCGTTGTAGCCGGGGAGCTGTTTTTT.

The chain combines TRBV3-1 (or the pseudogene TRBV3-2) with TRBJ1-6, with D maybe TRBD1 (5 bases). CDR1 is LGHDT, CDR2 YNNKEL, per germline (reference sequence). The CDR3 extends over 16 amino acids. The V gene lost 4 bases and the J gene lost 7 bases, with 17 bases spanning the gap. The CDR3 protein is CASSPSWGRANSPLHF. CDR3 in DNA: TGTGCCAGCAGCCCCTCCTGGGGCAGGGCCAATTCACCCCTCCACTTT.

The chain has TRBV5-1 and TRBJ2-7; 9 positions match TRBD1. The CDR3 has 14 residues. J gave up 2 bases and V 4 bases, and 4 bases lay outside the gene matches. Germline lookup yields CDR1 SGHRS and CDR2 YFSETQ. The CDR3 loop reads CASSTGQGTYEQYF. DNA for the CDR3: TGCGCCAGCAGCACGGGACAGGGCACCTACGAGCAGTACTTC.

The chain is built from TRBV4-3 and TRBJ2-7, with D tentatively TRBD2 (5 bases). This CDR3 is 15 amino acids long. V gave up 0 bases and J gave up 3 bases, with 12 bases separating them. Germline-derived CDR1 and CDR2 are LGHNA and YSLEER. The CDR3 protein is CASSQDRPGNYEQYF. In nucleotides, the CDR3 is TGCGCCAGCAGCCAAGATAGGCCGGGAAACTACGAGCAGTACTTC.

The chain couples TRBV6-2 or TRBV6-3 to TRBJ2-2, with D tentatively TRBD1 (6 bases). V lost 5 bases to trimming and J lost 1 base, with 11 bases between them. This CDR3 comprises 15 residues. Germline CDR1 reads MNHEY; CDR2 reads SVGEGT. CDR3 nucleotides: TGTGCCAGCAGTAGGGACACTCAGAACACCGGGGAGCTGTTTTTT. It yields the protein CASSRDTQNTGELFF.